This T cell receptor (beta chain) was identified in a study of OX40 agonist ivuxolimab in advanced cancers. The wider study: The study reported partial responses in three patients: one hepatocellular carcinoma, two cutaneous melanoma.

This clone showed up just a few times. Repertoires were generated with immunoSEQ multiplex PCR, while TCRdb's copy carries only in-frame clones and drops some. The table has about 69,000 clones, 60% to 85% seen once. The CDR3 totals 14 residues. The V end lost 0 bases, the J end lost 1 base, and 7 bases lay between the germline ends. Germline V gene lookup returns CDR1 SGHRS and CDR2 YFSETQ. The sequences come from CD4+ or CD8+ T cells sorted from blood, collected in a trial of the OX40 agonist ivuxolimab. This clonotype was sampled from an adult with an advanced solid tumor such as melanoma, head and neck, liver or kidney cancer. This sequence joins TRBV5-1 and TRBJ1-1; no clear D. The CDR3 sequence: CASSLESGNTEAFF. CDR3 in DNA: TGCGCCAGCAGCTTGGAATCCGGGAACACTGAAGCTTTCTTT.